A selection of T cell receptor beta chains follows, all from one sample in a study of T cell responses to AZD1222 COVID-19 vaccine. Profiled with immunoSEQ multiplex PCR; TCRdb holds only in-frame clones, not every one. This table has about 94,000 clones, around 87% appearing once. This sample comprised peripheral blood, obtained 28 days after the second AZD1222 dose. These receptors were taken from an adult who received the AZD1222 COVID-19 vaccine. Each CDR3 is given with its conserved first and last residue. The D gene is left open where the match is weak.

d_call j_call v_call cdr3_aa cdr3_nt
TRBD1 TRBJ2-3 TRBV7-2 CASRIGQGAHIDTQYF TGTGCCAGCAGAATCGGACAGGGGGCGCATATAGATACGCAGTATTTT
- TRBJ2-3 TRBV11-3 CASSEASGTDTQYF TGTGCCAGCAGTGAGGCTAGCGGCACAGATACGCAGTATTTT
- TRBJ1-6 TRBV5-1 CASSLGKEAPLHF TGCGCCAGCAGCTTAGGTAAAGAAGCACCCCTCCACTTT
TRBD1 TRBJ2-7 TRBV27 CASSFGTGPYEQYF TGTGCCAGCAGTTTCGGGACAGGGCCTTACGAGCAGTACTTC
- TRBJ1-2 TRBV11-2 CASSLRGQGDGYTF TGTGCCAGCAGCTTACGAGGGCAGGGTGATGGCTACACCTTC
TRBD1 TRBJ1-5 TRBV6-5 CASTDNRGVEPQHF TGTGCCAGCACCGACAACAGGGGAGTGGAGCCCCAGCATTTT
TRBD1 TRBJ2-1 TRBV24-1 CATSDLGQGNEPSYNEQFF TGTGCCACCAGTGATCTGGGACAGGGGAATGAGCCCTCCTACAATGAGCAGTTCTTC
- TRBJ1-1 TRBV28 CASSGLTEAFF TGTGCCAGCAGTGGGCTCACTGAAGCTTTCTTT
TRBD2 TRBJ2-1 TRBV5-1 CASSARTSGRAGNEQFF TGCGCCAGCAGCGCCAGGACTAGCGGGAGGGCCGGTAATGAGCAGTTCTTC
- TRBJ2-3 TRBV6-2/TRBV6-3 CASSPPATDTQYF TGTGCCAGCAGTCCCCCGGCCACAGATACGCAGTATTTT
TRBD1 TRBJ1-3 TRBV28 CASSLDGTDSGNTIYF TGTGCCAGCAGTTTAGACGGGACAGACTCTGGAAACACCATATATTTT
TRBD1 TRBJ2-7 TRBV19 CASSIRTGGLEQYF TGTGCCAGTAGTATCCGGACAGGGGGACTCGAGCAGTACTTC